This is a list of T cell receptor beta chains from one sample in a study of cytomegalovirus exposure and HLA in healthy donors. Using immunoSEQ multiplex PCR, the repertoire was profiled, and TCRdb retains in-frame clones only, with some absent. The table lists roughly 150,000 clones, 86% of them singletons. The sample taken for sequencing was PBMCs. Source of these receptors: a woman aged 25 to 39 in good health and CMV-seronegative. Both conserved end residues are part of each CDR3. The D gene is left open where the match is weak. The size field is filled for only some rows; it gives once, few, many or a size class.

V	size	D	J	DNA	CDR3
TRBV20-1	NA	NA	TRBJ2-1	TGCAGTGCTCATCGAGAGCGGGAGCAGTTCTTC	CSAHREREQFF
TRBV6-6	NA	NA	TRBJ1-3	TGTGCCAGCAGTTACGTGGCAGTTAACACCATATATTTT	CASSYVAVNTIYF
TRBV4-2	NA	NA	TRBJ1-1	TGTGCCAGCAGCCGCGGACGGTTGGGGAACACTGAAGCTTTCTTT	CASSRGRLGNTEAFF
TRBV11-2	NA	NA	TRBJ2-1	TGTGCCAGCAGCTTAGGGCAGAATGAGCAGTTCTTC	CASSLGQNEQFF
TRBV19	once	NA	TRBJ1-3	TGTGCCAGTAGTATCCAGGGACGAAAAGACACCATATATTTT	CASSIQGRKDTIYF
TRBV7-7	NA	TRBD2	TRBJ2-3	TGTGCTAGCAGCTTAGCCGGGGGGGCCGGTACAGATACGCAGTATTTT	CASSLAGGAGTDTQYF
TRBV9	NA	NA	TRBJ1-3	TGTGCCAGCAGCGTAGGGACAGACGGAAACACCATATATTTT	CASSVGTDGNTIYF
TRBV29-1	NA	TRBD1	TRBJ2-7	TGCAGCGTTACACCGGGACAGGGCCAGCAGTACTTC	CSVTPGQGQQYF
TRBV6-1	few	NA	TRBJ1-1	TGTGCCAGCGGAAGACCGGGGGGATTTTGGGAAGCTTTCTTT	CASGRPGGFWEAFF
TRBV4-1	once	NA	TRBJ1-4	TGCGCCAGCAGCCAAAAAATCGGGAGACAGTCAACTAATGAAAAACTGTTTTTT	CASSQKIGRQSTNEKLFF
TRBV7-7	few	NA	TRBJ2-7	TGTGCTAGCAGCTTAGTGGGGCGGGGGCCCCCTCCGAGGGAGCAGTACTTC	CASSLVGRGPPPREQYF
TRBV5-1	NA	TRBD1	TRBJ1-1	TGCGCCAGCAGCTGGGGACAGGGCGACACTGAAGCTTTCTTT	CASSWGQGDTEAFF
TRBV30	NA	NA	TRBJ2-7	TGTGCCTGGAGTGGTTTCAGCTACTACGAGCAGTACTTC	CAWSGFSYYEQYF
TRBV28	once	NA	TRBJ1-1	TGTGCCAGCAGTTTAATTGGGGCGAACACTGAAGCTTTCTTT	CASSLIGANTEAFF
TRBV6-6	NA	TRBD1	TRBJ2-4	TGTGCCAGCAGTTACCCTTCCGGACAGGACATTCAGTACTTC	CASSYPSGQDIQYF
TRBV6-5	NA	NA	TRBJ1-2	TGTGCCAGCAGTTACTCTAAGGCTAGGGATCGCTATGGCTACACCTTC	CASSYSKARDRYGYTF
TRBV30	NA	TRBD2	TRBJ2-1	TGTGCCTGGAGTGTTCGGGGGAGGGCCTTCAATGAGCAGTTCTTC	CAWSVRGRAFNEQFF
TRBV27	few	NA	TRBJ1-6	TGTGCCAGCAGTTTTTCCCTGAATTCACCCCTCCACTTT	CASSFSLNSPLHF
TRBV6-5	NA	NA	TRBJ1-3	TGTGCCAGCAGCCTTGGGGGTCTCTCTGGAAACACCATATATTTT	CASSLGGLSGNTIYF
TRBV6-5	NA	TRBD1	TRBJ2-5	TGTGCCAGCAGAGCCAGGGGGCGCGGGGAGGAGACCCAGTACTTC	CASRARGRGEETQYF
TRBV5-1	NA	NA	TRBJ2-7	TGCGCCAGCAGCTTGGACAGGGCTCCCTACGAGCAGTACTTC	CASSLDRAPYEQYF
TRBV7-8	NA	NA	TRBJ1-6	TGTGCCAGCAGCATGGACGCGAATTCACCCCTCCACTTT	CASSMDANSPLHF
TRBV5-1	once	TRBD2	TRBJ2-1	TGCGCCAGCAGCACACCAGCCCTAGCGGGGGCCTCCTACAATGAGCAGTTCTTC	CASSTPALAGASYNEQFF
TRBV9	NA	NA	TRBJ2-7	TGTGCCAGCAGCGTAGGACTAGTTTCCGAGCAGTACTTC	CASSVGLVSEQYF
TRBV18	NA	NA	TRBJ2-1	TGTGCCAGCTCACCGGTGACCCTGGGTGAGCAGTTCTTC	CASSPVTLGEQFF
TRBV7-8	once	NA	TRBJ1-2	TGTGCCAGCGGAGACCTTGGGGGTCGTCTCTATGGCTACACCTTC	CASGDLGGRLYGYTF
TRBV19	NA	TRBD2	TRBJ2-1	TGTGCCAGTAGTATAGGGGGTGAGGGGAGGGAATACAATGAGCAGTTCTTC	CASSIGGEGREYNEQFF
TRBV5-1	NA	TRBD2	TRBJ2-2	TGCGCCAGCAGCTTGGCCGCAGCGGGAGCTACCGGGGAGCTGTTTTTT	CASSLAAAGATGELFF
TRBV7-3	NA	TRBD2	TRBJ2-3	TGTGCCAGCAGCTTAAGACCTAGCGGGAACAACGTACACAGCACAGATACGCAGTATTTT	CASSLRPSGNNVHSTDTQYF
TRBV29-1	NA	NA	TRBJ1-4	TGCAGCGCGAGGGGGGTTAATGAAAAACTGTTTTTT	CSARGVNEKLFF
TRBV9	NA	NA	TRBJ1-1	TGTGCCAGCAGCGCCGGGTCTGGGGCCTCAGGGACTTTCTTT	CASSAGSGASGTFF
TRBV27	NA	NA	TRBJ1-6	TGTGCCAGCAGTTTTATGGAGAATAATTCACCCCTCCACTTT	CASSFMENNSPLHF
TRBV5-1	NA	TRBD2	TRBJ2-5	TGCGCCAGCAGCCCCCCGGGACTAGGGGACCAAGAGACCCAGTACTTC	CASSPPGLGDQETQYF
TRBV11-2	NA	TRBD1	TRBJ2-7	TGTGCCAGCAGCTTAGAAACAGGGGGTGGCGAGCAGTACTTC	CASSLETGGGEQYF
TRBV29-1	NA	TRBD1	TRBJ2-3	TGCAGCGGGCAGGGGGCTAGCACAGATACGCAGTATTTT	CSGQGASTDTQYF
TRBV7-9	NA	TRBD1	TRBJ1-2	TGTGCCAGCAGCTCGTCCGGGACAGGGAGTGGCTACACCTTC	CASSSSGTGSGYTF
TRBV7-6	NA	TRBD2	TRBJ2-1	TGTGCCAGCAGCTTAGTAGCGGGGGGCTACAATGAGCAGTTCTTC	CASSLVAGGYNEQFF
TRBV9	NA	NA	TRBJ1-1	TGTGCCAGCAGCGTAGCGTCAGCGAACACTGAAGCTTTCTTT	CASSVASANTEAFF
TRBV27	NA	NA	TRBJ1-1	TGTGCCAGCAGTTTTTTGGGGGACACTGAAGCTTTCTTT	CASSFLGDTEAFF
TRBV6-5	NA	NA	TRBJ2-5	TGTGCCAGCAGTTCCGGACGACAGACCTTAGGAGAGACCCAGTACTTC	CASSSGRQTLGETQYF